One sample yielded the 8 T cell receptor beta chains listed below, sequenced in a study of radiation and T cells in renal cell carcinoma. Only in-frame clones appear in the TCRdb table, and some are missing; sequencing was by immunoSEQ multiplex PCR. Counted here are roughly 82,000 clones, roughly nine tenths occurring once; the ten biggest clones make up approximately 6.2%. Time point given: blood 4 weeks post-SBRT, at nephrectomy. Regarding treatment: 15 Gy SBRT to primary tumor, nephrectomy 4 weeks later. The specimen comprised blood, sampled from a patient whose treatment included radiotherapy and nephrectomy. The source is a woman in her 70s with renal cell carcinoma.

J is TRBJ1-4 and V is TRBV15; the match to TRBD1 covers 7 bases. The CDR3 has 14 residues. With V trimmed by 8 bases and J by 5 bases, 8 bases remained unmatched. Germline lookup yields CDR1 LNHNV and CDR2 YYDKDF (reference sequence). The DNA of the CDR3 is TGTGCCACCCGCGACTCAGGGGGGAATGAAAAACTGTTTTTT. Encoded protein: CATRDSGGNEKLFF. Full variable domain (missing parts from reference TRBV15 and TRBJ1-4): DAMVIQNPRYQVTQFGKPVTLSCSQTLNHNVMYWYQQKSSQAPKLLFHYYDKDFNNEADTPDNFQSRRPNTSFCFLDIRSPGLGDTAMYLCATRDSGGNEKLFFGSGTQLSVL.

V usage is TRBV10-3 and J usage is TRBJ2-2; D tentatively fits TRBD1 or TRBD2 (5 bases each). The CDR3 has 15 amino acids. With 7 bases removed from V and 4 bases from J, the gap between germline ends came to 16 bases. Germline loops: CDR1 ENHRY, CDR2 SYGVKD. CDR3 in DNA: TGTGCCATCACCGCCCACGGGGCCTCCACCGGGGAGCTGTTTTTT. It translates to CAITAHGASTGELFF.

V and J are TRBV4-3 and TRBJ2-1; 8 bases fit TRBD1. The CDR3 length is 16 residues. After removal of 4 bases from V and 0 bases from J, the junction contained 5 bases not matched to a gene. Germline CDR1 reads LGHNA; CDR2 reads YSLEER. The CDR3 loop is CASSRTGRISYNEQFF. The CDR3 nucleotides are TGCGCCAGCAGCCGGACAGGGCGGATCTCCTACAATGAGCAGTTCTTC.

This rearrangement joins TRBV2 to TRBJ1-1, with TRBD1 identical over 11 bases. V was pared by 6 bases and J by 0 bases, with 6 bases of the junction left unmatched. Per germline, CDR1 SNHLY and CDR2 FYNNEI. The CDR3 runs to 16 residues. CDR3 coding DNA: TGTGCCAGCAGACCGGGACAGGGGGTAATGAACACTGAAGCTTTCTTT. This encodes CASRPGQGVMNTEAFF.

The chain links TRBV7-2 to TRBJ2-1, with D hard to call. Germline loops: CDR1 SGHTA, CDR2 FQGNSA. The CDR3 has 14 amino acids. V gave up 4 bases and J gave up 6 bases, with 13 bases separating them. The DNA of the CDR3 is TGTGCCAGCAGCTCGTCCCCGGTCGGCAATGAGCAGTTCTTC. It is translated as CASSSSPVGNEQFF.

The CDR3, as DNA: TGCGCCAGCAGCCCCCGACAGGGATCCTACGAGCAGTACTTC. As protein: CASSPRQGSYEQYF. The chain uses TRBV5-1 and TRBJ2-7, with 7 nucleotides matching TRBD1. Unmatched junction bases numbered 5, after V lost 4 bases and J lost 1 base. The CDR3 is 14 residues long. From germline, CDR1 is SGHRS and CDR2 YFSETQ.

The gene calls are TRBV10-3 and TRBJ2-5; D is possibly TRBD2 (5 bases). Trimming shortened V by 5 bases and J by 2 bases, and 6 bases separated the two germline ends. The CDR3 covers 12 residues. Germline CDR1 is ENHRY and CDR2 is SYGVKD. The CDR3 sequence is CAISREQETQYF. The CDR3 nucleotides are TGTGCCATCAGTCGGGAACAAGAGACCCAGTACTTC.

The V and J genes are TRBV29-1 and TRBJ2-7, with 8 bases that match TRBD1. The V segment lost 6 bases and the J segment 0 bases; nucleotides outside the gene matches: 4. Germline V lookup: CDR1 SQVTM, CDR2 ANQGSEA. The CDR3 extends over 13 amino acids. The CDR3 nucleotides are TGCAGCGTCCGACAGGGGAGCTCCTACGAGCAGTACTTC. Amino acid sequence: CSVRQGSSYEQYF.